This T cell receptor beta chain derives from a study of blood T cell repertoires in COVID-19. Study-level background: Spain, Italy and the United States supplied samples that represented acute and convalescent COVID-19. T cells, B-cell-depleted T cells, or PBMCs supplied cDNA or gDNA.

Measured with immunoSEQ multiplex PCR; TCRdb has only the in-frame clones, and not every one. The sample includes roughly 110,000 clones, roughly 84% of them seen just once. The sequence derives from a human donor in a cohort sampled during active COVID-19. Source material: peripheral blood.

CDR3: CASSFSVSGTDTQYF. The CDR3 DNA reads TGTGCCAGCAGCTTTTCGGTTTCTGGCACAGATACGCAGTATTTT. The V gene is TRBV5-4, the J gene TRBJ2-3; D is uncertain. The germline CDR1 and CDR2 sequences are SGHNT and YYREEE (reference sequence). The CDR3 has 15 residues. The ends were cut back, 2 bases at V and 1 base at J, with 11 bases in the middle.